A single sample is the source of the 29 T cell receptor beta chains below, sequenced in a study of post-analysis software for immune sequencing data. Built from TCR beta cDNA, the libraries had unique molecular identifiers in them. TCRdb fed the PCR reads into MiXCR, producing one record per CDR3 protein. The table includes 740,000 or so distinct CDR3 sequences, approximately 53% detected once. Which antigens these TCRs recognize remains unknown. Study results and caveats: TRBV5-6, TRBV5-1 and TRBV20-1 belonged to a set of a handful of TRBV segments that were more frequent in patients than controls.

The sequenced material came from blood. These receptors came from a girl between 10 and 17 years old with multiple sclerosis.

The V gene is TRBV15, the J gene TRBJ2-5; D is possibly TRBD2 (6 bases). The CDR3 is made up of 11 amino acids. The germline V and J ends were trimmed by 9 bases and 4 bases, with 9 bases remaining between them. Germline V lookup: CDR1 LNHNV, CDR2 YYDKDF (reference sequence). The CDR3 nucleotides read TGTGCCACGCAGGGACTAGAGACCCAGTACTTC. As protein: CATQGLETQYF.

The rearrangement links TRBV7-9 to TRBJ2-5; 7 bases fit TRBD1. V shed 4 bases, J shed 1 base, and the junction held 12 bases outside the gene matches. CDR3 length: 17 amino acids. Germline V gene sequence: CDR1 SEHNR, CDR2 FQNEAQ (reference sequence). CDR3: CASSWGRQGITQETQYF. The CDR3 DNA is TGTGCCAGCAGCTGGGGTCGACAGGGCATTACCCAAGAGACCCAGTACTTC.

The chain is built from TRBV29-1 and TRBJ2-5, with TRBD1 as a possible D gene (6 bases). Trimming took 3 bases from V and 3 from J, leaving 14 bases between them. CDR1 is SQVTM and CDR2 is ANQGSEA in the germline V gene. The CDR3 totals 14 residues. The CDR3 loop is CSVDGGGLKETQYF. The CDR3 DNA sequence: TGCAGCGTTGATGGGGGCGGGCTTAAAGAGACCCAGTACTTC. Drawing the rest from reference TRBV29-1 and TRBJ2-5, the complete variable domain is SAVISQKPSRDICQRGTSLTIQCQVDSQVTMMFWYRQQPGQSLTLIATANQGSEATYESGFVIDKFPISRPNLTFSTLTVSNMSPEDSSIYLCSVDGGGLKETQYFGPGTRLLVL.

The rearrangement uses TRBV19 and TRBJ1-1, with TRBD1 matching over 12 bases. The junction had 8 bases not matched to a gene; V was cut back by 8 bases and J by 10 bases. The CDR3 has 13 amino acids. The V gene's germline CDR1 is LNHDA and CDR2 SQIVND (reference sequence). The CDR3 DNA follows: TGTGCCAGTGGGACAGGGGGCGCTGAGGTAGCTTTCTTT. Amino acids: CASGTGGAEVAFF.

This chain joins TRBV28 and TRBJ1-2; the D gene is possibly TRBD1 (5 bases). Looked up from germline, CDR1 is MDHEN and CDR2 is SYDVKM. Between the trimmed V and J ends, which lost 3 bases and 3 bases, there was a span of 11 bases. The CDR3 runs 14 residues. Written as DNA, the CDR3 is TGTGCCAGCAGTTTTGCTGGGACTCACTATGGCTACACCTTC. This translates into CASSFAGTHYGYTF.

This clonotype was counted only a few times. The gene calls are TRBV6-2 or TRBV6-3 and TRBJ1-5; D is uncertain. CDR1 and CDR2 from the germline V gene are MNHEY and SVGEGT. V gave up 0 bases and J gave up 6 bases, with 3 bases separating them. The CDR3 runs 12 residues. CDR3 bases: TGTGCCAGCAGTTACTCGCCTCAGCCCCAGCATTTT. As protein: CASSYSPQPQHF.

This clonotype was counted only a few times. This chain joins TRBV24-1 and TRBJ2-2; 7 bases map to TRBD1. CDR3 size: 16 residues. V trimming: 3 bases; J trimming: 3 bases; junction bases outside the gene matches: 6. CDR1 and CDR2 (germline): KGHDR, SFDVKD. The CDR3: CATSDARGSYTGELFF. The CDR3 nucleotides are TGTGCCACCAGTGATGCCAGGGGGAGTTACACCGGGGAGCTGTTTTTT.

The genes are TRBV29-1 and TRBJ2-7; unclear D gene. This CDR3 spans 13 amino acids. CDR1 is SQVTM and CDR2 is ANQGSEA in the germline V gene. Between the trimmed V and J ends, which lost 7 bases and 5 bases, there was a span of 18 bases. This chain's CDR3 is CSALGETHHEQYF. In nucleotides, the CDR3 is TGCAGCGCCCTGGGTGAGACACACCACGAGCAGTACTTC.

The CDR3 loop is CASSLFENQPQHF. The CDR3 DNA follows: TGTGCCAGCAGCTTATTTGAAAATCAGCCCCAGCATTTT. The chain links TRBV7-8 to TRBJ1-5; no clear D. Germline-derived CDR1 and CDR2 are SGHVS and FQNEAQ. This CDR3 contains 13 residues. Trimming took off 2 bases at V and 4 bases at J, with 6 bases between the two ends.

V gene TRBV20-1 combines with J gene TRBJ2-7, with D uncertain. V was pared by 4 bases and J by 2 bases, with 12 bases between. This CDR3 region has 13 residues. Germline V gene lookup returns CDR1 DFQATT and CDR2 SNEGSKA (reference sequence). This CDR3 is CSATDISAYEQYF. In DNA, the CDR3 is TGCAGTGCTACCGACATCTCGGCCTACGAGCAGTACTTC.

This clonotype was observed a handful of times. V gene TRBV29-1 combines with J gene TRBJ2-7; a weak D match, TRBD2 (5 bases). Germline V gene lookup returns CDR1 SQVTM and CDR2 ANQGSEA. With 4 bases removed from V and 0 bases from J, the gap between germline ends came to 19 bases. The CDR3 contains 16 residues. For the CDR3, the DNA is TGCAGCGTTGTAGGTGTGTTGCGGGCTGCCTCCTACGAGCAGTACTTC. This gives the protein CSVVGVLRAASYEQYF.

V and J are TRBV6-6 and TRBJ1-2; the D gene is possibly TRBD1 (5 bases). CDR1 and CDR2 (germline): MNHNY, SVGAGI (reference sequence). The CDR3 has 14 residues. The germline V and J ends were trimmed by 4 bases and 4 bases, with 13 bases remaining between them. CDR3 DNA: TGTGCCAGCAGTTCCCGACAGAGAACCTATGGCTACACCTTC. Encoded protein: CASSSRQRTYGYTF.

The CDR3 DNA sequence: TGCGCCAGCAGCCAAGATGCTGTCTCGCTAAAGCAGTACTTC. Protein product: CASSQDAVSLKQYF. The chain recombines TRBV4-1 with TRBJ2-5; D is unresolved. Trimming removed 0 bases at V and 11 bases at J, with 16 bases between. The CDR3 covers 14 residues. From germline, CDR1 is MGHRA and CDR2 YSYEKL.

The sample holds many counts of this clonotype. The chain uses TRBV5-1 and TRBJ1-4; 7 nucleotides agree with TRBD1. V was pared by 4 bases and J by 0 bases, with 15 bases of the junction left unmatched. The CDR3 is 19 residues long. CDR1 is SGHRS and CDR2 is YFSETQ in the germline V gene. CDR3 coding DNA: TGCGCCAGCAGCCGGACCGCTCGACAGGGCTTCGCAACTAATGAAAAACTGTTTTTT. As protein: CASSRTARQGFATNEKLFF.

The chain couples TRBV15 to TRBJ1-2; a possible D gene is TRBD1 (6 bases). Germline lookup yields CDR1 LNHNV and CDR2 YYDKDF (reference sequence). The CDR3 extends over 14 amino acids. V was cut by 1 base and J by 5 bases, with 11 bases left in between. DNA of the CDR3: TGTGCCACCAGCAGAGCGTCCGGGACATATGGCTACACCTTC. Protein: CATSRASGTYGYTF.

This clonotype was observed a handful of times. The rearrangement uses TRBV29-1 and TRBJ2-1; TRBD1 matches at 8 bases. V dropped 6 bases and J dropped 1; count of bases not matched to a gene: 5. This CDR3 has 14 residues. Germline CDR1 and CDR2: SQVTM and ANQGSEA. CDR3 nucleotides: TGCAGCGTCGGACGGACAGGGTCCTACAATGAGCAGTTCTTC. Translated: CSVGRTGSYNEQFF.

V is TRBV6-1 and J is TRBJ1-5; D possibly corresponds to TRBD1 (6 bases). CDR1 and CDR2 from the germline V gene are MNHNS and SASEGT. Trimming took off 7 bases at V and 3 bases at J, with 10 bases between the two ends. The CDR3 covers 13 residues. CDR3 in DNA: TGTGCCAGCATTGGACAGCCCAATCAGCCCCAGCATTTT. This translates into CASIGQPNQPQHF.

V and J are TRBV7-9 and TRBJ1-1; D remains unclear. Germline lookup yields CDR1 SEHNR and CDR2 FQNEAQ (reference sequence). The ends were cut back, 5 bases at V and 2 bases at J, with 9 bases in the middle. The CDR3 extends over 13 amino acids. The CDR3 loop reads CASSQKANTEAFF. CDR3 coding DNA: TGTGCCAGCAGCCAGAAAGCAAACACTGAAGCTTTCTTT.

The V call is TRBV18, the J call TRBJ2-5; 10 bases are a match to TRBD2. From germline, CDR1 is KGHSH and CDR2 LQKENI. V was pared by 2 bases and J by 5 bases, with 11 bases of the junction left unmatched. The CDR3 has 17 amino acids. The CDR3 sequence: CASSPTPLAGVHETQYF. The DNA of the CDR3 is TGTGCCAGCTCACCAACCCCCCTAGCGGGAGTCCATGAGACCCAGTACTTC.

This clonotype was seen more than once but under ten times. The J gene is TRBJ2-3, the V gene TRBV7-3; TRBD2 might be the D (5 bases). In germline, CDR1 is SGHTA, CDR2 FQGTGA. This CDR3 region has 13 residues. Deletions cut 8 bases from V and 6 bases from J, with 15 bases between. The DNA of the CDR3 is TGTGCCAGCGGACTGGGGAGAGGGGATACGCAGTATTTT. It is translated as CASGLGRGDTQYF.

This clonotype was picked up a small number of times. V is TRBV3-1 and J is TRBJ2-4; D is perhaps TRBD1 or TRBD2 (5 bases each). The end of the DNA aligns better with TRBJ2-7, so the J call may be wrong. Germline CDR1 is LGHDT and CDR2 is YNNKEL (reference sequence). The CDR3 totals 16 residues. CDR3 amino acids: CASSQEDGTATYEQYF. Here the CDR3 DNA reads TGTGCCAGCAGCCAAGAGGATGGGACGGCCACCTACGAGCAGTACTTC.

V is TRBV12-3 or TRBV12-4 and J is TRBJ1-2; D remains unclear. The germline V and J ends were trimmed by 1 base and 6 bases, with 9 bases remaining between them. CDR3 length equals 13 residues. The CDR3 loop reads CASSLVQWNGYTF. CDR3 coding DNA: TGTGCCAGCAGTTTAGTACAATGGAATGGCTACACCTTC.

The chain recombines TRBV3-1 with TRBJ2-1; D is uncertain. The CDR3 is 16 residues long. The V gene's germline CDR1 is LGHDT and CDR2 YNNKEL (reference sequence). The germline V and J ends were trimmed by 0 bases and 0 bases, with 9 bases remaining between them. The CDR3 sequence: CASSQDRLVSYNEQFF. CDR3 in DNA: TGTGCCAGCAGCCAAGATAGGCTCGTCTCCTACAATGAGCAGTTCTTC.

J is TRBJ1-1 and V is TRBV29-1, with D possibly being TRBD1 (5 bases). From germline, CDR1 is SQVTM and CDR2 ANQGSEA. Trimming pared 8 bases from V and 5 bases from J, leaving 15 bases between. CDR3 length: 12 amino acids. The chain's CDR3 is CSPTFPGTEAFF. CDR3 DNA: TGCAGCCCGACGTTCCCAGGGACTGAAGCTTTCTTT. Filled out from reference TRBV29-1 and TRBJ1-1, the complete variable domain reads SAVISQKPSRDICQRGTSLTIQCQVDSQVTMMFWYRQQPGQSLTLIATANQGSEATYESGFVIDKFPISRPNLTFSTLTVSNMSPEDSSIYLCSPTFPGTEAFFGQGTRLTVV.

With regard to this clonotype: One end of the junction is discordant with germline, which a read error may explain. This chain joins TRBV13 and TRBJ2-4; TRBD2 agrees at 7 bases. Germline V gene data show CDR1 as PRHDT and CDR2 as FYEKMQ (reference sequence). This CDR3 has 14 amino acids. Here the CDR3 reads CASSLGLGGNIQYF. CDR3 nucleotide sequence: TGTGCCAGTAGCTTAGGCCTCGGGGGGAACATTCAGTACTTC.

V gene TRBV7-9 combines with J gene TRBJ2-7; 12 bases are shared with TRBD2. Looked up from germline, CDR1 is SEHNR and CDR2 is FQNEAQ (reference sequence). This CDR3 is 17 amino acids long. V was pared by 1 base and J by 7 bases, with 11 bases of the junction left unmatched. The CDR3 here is CASSLDKGLAGLREQYF. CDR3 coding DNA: TGTGCCAGCAGCTTAGACAAAGGACTAGCGGGGCTCCGGGAGCAGTACTTC.

The CDR3 spells CASSPRLLAGVFVEQFF. DNA for the CDR3: TGTGCCAGCTCACCACGGCTTCTAGCGGGAGTATTTGTTGAGCAGTTCTTC. The J gene is TRBJ2-1, the V gene TRBV18, with 10 nucleotides matching TRBD2. Trimming cost V 1 base and J 9 bases; bases outside gene matches: 12. CDR3 length: 17 amino acids. Germline CDR1 and CDR2: KGHSH and LQKENI.

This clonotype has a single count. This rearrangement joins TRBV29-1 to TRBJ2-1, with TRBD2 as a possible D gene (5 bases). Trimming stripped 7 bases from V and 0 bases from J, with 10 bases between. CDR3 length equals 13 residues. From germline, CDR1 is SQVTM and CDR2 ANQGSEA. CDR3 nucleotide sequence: TGCAGCGGGGGAGTACGCTCCTACAATGAGCAGTTCTTC. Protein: CSGGVRSYNEQFF.

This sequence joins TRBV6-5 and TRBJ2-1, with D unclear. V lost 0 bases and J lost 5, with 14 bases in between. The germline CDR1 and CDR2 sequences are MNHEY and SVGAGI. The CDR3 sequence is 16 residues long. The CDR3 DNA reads TGTGCCAGCAGTTACTCCCCCGGAGTTTCAAACAATGAGCAGTTCTTC. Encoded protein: CASSYSPGVSNNEQFF.